These T cell receptor beta chains were read from a single sample in a study of blood T cell repertoires in COVID-19. The data were produced by immunoSEQ multiplex PCR, yet TCRdb's version contains in-frame clones alone and is incomplete. The sample consists of 100,000 to 120,000 clones, 85% of them appearing once. The sequenced sample was peripheral blood. The receptors stem from a woman aged 55-70 years with COVID-19, enrolled during active disease. The CDR3 runs from the conserved cysteine through the conserved F or W. D genes are given only for firm matches. Some rows mark clone size as missing; the rest say once, few, many or name a class of expanded clone.

abundance: .; j_gene: TRBJ1-1; d_gene: TRBD1; v_gene: TRBV5-1; CDR3nt: TGCGCCAGCAGCCTCGACAGGGGGGACCTTGAAGCTTTCTTT; CDR3aa: CASSLDRGDLEAFF
abundance: .; j_gene: TRBJ2-3; d_gene: .; v_gene: TRBV6-5; CDR3nt: TGTGCCAGCAGTCGGGGCACAGATACGCAGTATTTT; CDR3aa: CASSRGTDTQYF
abundance: .; j_gene: TRBJ2-5; d_gene: TRBD2; v_gene: TRBV6-5; CDR3nt: TGTGCCAGCAGCTCCGGGACTAGCTTAGAGACCCAGTACTTC; CDR3aa: CASSSGTSLETQYF
abundance: .; j_gene: TRBJ2-7; d_gene: TRBD1; v_gene: TRBV19; CDR3nt: TGTGCCAGTAGTGTCCCCGGGACAGGGGGCTACGAGCAGTACTTC; CDR3aa: CASSVPGTGGYEQYF
abundance: .; j_gene: TRBJ2-7; d_gene: .; v_gene: TRBV12-3/TRBV12-4; CDR3nt: TGTGCCAGCAGTTTAATCAGATCCTACGAGCAGTACTTC; CDR3aa: CASSLIRSYEQYF
abundance: .; j_gene: TRBJ2-3; d_gene: .; v_gene: TRBV11-3; CDR3nt: TGTGCCAGCAGCAGAAGCGTAACAGATACGCAGTATTTT; CDR3aa: CASSRSVTDTQYF
abundance: .; j_gene: TRBJ2-7; d_gene: .; v_gene: TRBV4-2; CDR3nt: TGTGCCAGCAGCCAAGATCTAACGACCTACGAGCAGTACTTC; CDR3aa: CASSQDLTTYEQYF
abundance: .; j_gene: TRBJ1-1; d_gene: TRBD1; v_gene: TRBV19; CDR3nt: TGTGCCAGTAGGATACAGGGGGCTGGGAACACTGAAGCTTTCTTT; CDR3aa: CASRIQGAGNTEAFF
abundance: .; j_gene: TRBJ1-1; d_gene: .; v_gene: TRBV2; CDR3nt: TGTGCCAGCAGTGAATGGAGGGAAGGGACTGAAGCTTTCTTT; CDR3aa: CASSEWREGTEAFF
abundance: .; j_gene: TRBJ1-1; d_gene: .; v_gene: TRBV3-1/TRBV3-2; CDR3nt: TGTGCCAGCAGCCAGTCGACAGGCTTGAACACTGAAGCTTTCTTT; CDR3aa: CASSQSTGLNTEAFF
abundance: .; j_gene: TRBJ1-2; d_gene: .; v_gene: TRBV15; CDR3nt: TGTGCCACCAGCAGAGATAGGGCAGGGAATGGCTACACCTTC; CDR3aa: CATSRDRAGNGYTF
abundance: .; j_gene: TRBJ2-7; d_gene: .; v_gene: TRBV6-6; CDR3nt: TGTGCCAGCAGTGGGACTTCCCGAAGCTCCTACGAGCAGTACTTC; CDR3aa: CASSGTSRSSYEQYF
abundance: .; j_gene: TRBJ2-5; d_gene: TRBD1; v_gene: TRBV5-1; CDR3nt: TGCGCCAGCAGCTTGGCCAGGGGGTACCAAGAGACCCAGTACTTC; CDR3aa: CASSLARGYQETQYF
abundance: .; j_gene: TRBJ2-1; d_gene: TRBD2; v_gene: TRBV11-1; CDR3nt: TGTGCCAGCAGCTTAAACGGACTAGCGGATTACAATGAGCAGTTCTTC; CDR3aa: CASSLNGLADYNEQFF
abundance: .; j_gene: TRBJ1-2; d_gene: TRBD1; v_gene: TRBV7-9; CDR3nt: TGTGCCAGCAGCTCGGACAGGGTTGGAGTGGGCTATGGCTACACCTTC; CDR3aa: CASSSDRVGVGYGYTF
abundance: .; j_gene: TRBJ1-1; d_gene: .; v_gene: TRBV7-8; CDR3nt: TGTGCCAGCAGCCCCGGGAAGTCCTCGCTCAACACTGAAGCTTTCTTT; CDR3aa: CASSPGKSSLNTEAFF
abundance: .; j_gene: TRBJ1-1; d_gene: .; v_gene: TRBV18; CDR3nt: TGTGCCAGCTCACCCTCAGAGGCCCCCAATGGGGAGTACACTGAAGCTTTCTTT; CDR3aa: CASSPSEAPNGEYTEAFF
abundance: .; j_gene: TRBJ1-2; d_gene: TRBD1; v_gene: TRBV3-1/TRBV3-2; CDR3nt: TGTGCCAGCAGCCAAGGGTGGGACAGTGACTATGGCTACACCTTC; CDR3aa: CASSQGWDSDYGYTF
abundance: .; j_gene: TRBJ1-6; d_gene: .; v_gene: TRBV5-1; CDR3nt: TGCGCCAGCAGCTATGAGGGTCTAGGTTCACCCCTCCACTTT; CDR3aa: CASSYEGLGSPLHF
abundance: .; j_gene: TRBJ1-2; d_gene: TRBD1; v_gene: TRBV11-3; CDR3nt: TGTGCCAGCAGTCGGACAGGGGCCCGCCATGGCTACACCTTC; CDR3aa: CASSRTGARHGYTF
abundance: .; j_gene: TRBJ1-1; d_gene: TRBD1; v_gene: TRBV15; CDR3nt: TGTGCCACCAGCAGCCGGAGAGGGGGCCTACCAGGGAACACTGAAGCTTTCTTT; CDR3aa: CATSSRRGGLPGNTEAFF
abundance: few; j_gene: TRBJ1-5; d_gene: .; v_gene: TRBV6-6; CDR3nt: TGTGCCAGCACCGACGGGGGGGATAGCAATCAGCCCCAGCATTTT; CDR3aa: CASTDGGDSNQPQHF
abundance: .; j_gene: TRBJ1-5; d_gene: TRBD1; v_gene: TRBV27; CDR3nt: TGTGCCAGCAGACCCGGACAGGGCAATCAGCCCCAGCATTTT; CDR3aa: CASRPGQGNQPQHF
abundance: .; j_gene: TRBJ2-3; d_gene: .; v_gene: TRBV3-1/TRBV3-2; CDR3nt: TGTGCCAGCAGCCAGCGCTTACCGTACGCTTCTAGCACAGATACGCAGTATTTT; CDR3aa: CASSQRLPYASSTDTQYF
abundance: .; j_gene: TRBJ1-2; d_gene: .; v_gene: TRBV6-1; CDR3nt: TGTGCCAGCAGTGAAAGGGGCGACTATGGCTACACCTTC; CDR3aa: CASSERGDYGYTF
abundance: .; j_gene: TRBJ2-1; d_gene: .; v_gene: TRBV4-1; CDR3nt: TGCGCCAGCAGCCCGGACAGTAGCTCCTACAATGAGCAGTTCTTC; CDR3aa: CASSPDSSSYNEQFF
abundance: few; j_gene: TRBJ2-7; d_gene: .; v_gene: TRBV5-4; CDR3nt: TGTGCCAGCAGCTTGCCGGGAAGGGACGAGCAGTACTTC; CDR3aa: CASSLPGRDEQYF
abundance: .; j_gene: TRBJ2-1; d_gene: .; v_gene: TRBV2; CDR3nt: TGTGCCAGCAGTGAAGCGACTAGTTCAAGCGAGCAGTTCTTC; CDR3aa: CASSEATSSSEQFF
abundance: .; j_gene: TRBJ1-1; d_gene: .; v_gene: TRBV30; CDR3nt: TGTGCCTATGCAACAGGGCAGGGAGTACCCTATGAGCCTTTCTTT; CDR3aa: CAYATGQGVPYEPFF
abundance: .; j_gene: TRBJ1-2; d_gene: TRBD1; v_gene: TRBV9; CDR3nt: TGTGCCAGCAGCCCCCGACAGGGGATTGGGTATGGCTACACCTTC; CDR3aa: CASSPRQGIGYGYTF
abundance: .; j_gene: TRBJ1-2; d_gene: .; v_gene: TRBV7-3; CDR3nt: TGTGCCAGCAGCTTATCACCAGGCCTGTATGGCTACACCTTC; CDR3aa: CASSLSPGLYGYTF
abundance: .; j_gene: TRBJ1-1; d_gene: .; v_gene: TRBV18; CDR3nt: TGTGCCAGCTCACCACGCGGGAACACTGAAGCTTTCTTT; CDR3aa: CASSPRGNTEAFF
abundance: .; j_gene: TRBJ1-2; d_gene: TRBD1; v_gene: TRBV2; CDR3nt: TGTGCCAGCAGTGAAGCCTACGGGACAGAAAACTATGGCTACACCTTC; CDR3aa: CASSEAYGTENYGYTF
abundance: once; j_gene: TRBJ1-1; d_gene: .; v_gene: TRBV27; CDR3nt: TGTGCCAGCAGTTCCTACTACGGAGCTTTCTTT; CDR3aa: CASSSYYGAFF
abundance: once; j_gene: TRBJ1-6; d_gene: .; v_gene: TRBV27; CDR3nt: TGTGCCAGCAGCGGTTTTAATTCACCCCTCCACTTT; CDR3aa: CASSGFNSPLHF
abundance: once; j_gene: TRBJ1-6; d_gene: .; v_gene: TRBV18; CDR3nt: TGTGCCAGCTCACCCGCGGACAGCATACTCGCTCTATCAGGTTCACCCCTCCACTTT; CDR3aa: CASSPADSILALSGSPLHF
abundance: .; j_gene: TRBJ1-5; d_gene: .; v_gene: TRBV2; CDR3nt: TGTGCCAGCAGTGGGGGAAACAGGATTAGCAATCAGCCCCAGCATTTT; CDR3aa: CASSGGNRISNQPQHF
abundance: .; j_gene: TRBJ1-5; d_gene: TRBD1; v_gene: TRBV6-5; CDR3nt: TGTGCCAGCATCCTTCAGGGGGCCTACGACCAGCCCCAGCATTTT; CDR3aa: CASILQGAYDQPQHF
abundance: .; j_gene: TRBJ2-3; d_gene: TRBD2; v_gene: TRBV9; CDR3nt: TGTGCCAGCAGCGTGTACGGGGGGACCACAGATACGCAGTATTTT; CDR3aa: CASSVYGGTTDTQYF
abundance: .; j_gene: TRBJ1-5; d_gene: TRBD1; v_gene: TRBV28; CDR3nt: TGTGCCACCGGGACAGGGTCCGGCAATCAGCCCCAGCATTTT; CDR3aa: CATGTGSGNQPQHF
abundance: .; j_gene: TRBJ2-3; d_gene: .; v_gene: TRBV6-1; CDR3nt: TGTGCCAGCAGTGACGGGGAAAGGGATACGCAGTATTTT; CDR3aa: CASSDGERDTQYF
abundance: once; j_gene: TRBJ2-2; d_gene: TRBD2; v_gene: TRBV7-3; CDR3nt: TGTGCCAGCAGCCCTCCGGGACTAGCTACCACCGGGGAGCTGTTTTTT; CDR3aa: CASSPPGLATTGELFF
abundance: .; j_gene: TRBJ1-3; d_gene: TRBD1; v_gene: TRBV4-2; CDR3nt: TGTGCCAGCAGCCAAGATCAGGGGGCGCACGGAAACACCATATATTTT; CDR3aa: CASSQDQGAHGNTIYF
abundance: .; j_gene: TRBJ1-5; d_gene: .; v_gene: TRBV19; CDR3nt: TGTGCCAGTACCTCGACATGGGAGGAGGGCGAGCCCCAGCATTTT; CDR3aa: CASTSTWEEGEPQHF
abundance: once; j_gene: TRBJ1-2; d_gene: TRBD1; v_gene: TRBV5-1; CDR3nt: TGCGCCAGCAGCTGGGCACAGGGGGCGGAATATGGCTACACCTTC; CDR3aa: CASSWAQGAEYGYTF
abundance: .; j_gene: TRBJ1-6; d_gene: .; v_gene: TRBV19; CDR3nt: TGTGCCAGTAGGAACAACAGGAATCAGGAAAATTCACCCCTCCACTTT; CDR3aa: CASRNNRNQENSPLHF